This passage covers 9 T cell receptor beta chains from one sample sequenced in a study of response to subunit inactivated influenza vaccine. TCRdb reanalysed the RT-PCR reads using MiXCR and keeps one entry per CDR3 protein. The top ten clones hold roughly 13% of a sample with fewer than 600,000 distinct CDR3 sequences, approximately 7.7% of them seen once. The sample here was PBMCs from blood, taken roughly 24 months after vaccination. The receptors were gathered from a man aged 50-75 years who received an inactivated influenza vaccine.

This clonotype was detected only a few times. V and J are TRBV5-1 and TRBJ2-7; the D is unclear. The CDR3 totals 15 residues. V lost 0 bases, J lost 0 bases, and 10 bases lay in between. The germline CDR1 and CDR2 sequences are SGHRS and YFSETQ. CDR3 DNA sequence: TGCGCCAGCAGCTTGGATTTGGGTTCCTCCTACGAGCAGTACTTC. Translating it yields CASSLDLGSSYEQYF.

This clonotype was seen many times. This chain uses TRBV5-5 with TRBJ1-5; no firm D call. Deletions cut 0 bases from V and 1 base from J, with 5 bases between. This CDR3 spans 14 amino acids. Germline V gives CDR1 SGHKS, CDR2 YYEKEE (reference sequence). Here the CDR3 reads CASSLDRSNQPQHF. The CDR3 nucleotides read TGTGCCAGCAGCTTGGACAGAAGCAATCAGCCCCAGCATTTT. The variable domain in full, completed from reference TRBV5-5 and TRBJ1-5, reads DAGVTQSPTHLIKTRGQQVTLRCSPISGHKSVSWYQQVLGQGPQFIFQYYEKEERGRGNFPDRFSARQFPNYSSELNVNALLLGDSALYLCASSLDRSNQPQHFGDGTRLSIL.

This CDR3 reads CASSLEGTGADTQYF. In DNA, the CDR3 is TGTGCCAGCAGCTTGGAAGGGACAGGCGCAGATACGCAGTATTTT. The J gene is TRBJ2-3, the V gene TRBV5-5; TRBD1 agrees at 8 bases. V lost 0 bases and J lost 4; bases outside the gene matches: 4. In germline, CDR1 is SGHKS, CDR2 YYEKEE (reference sequence). The length of the CDR3 is 15 residues. The full variable domain, rest sourced from reference TRBV5-5 and TRBJ2-3, is DAGVTQSPTHLIKTRGQQVTLRCSPISGHKSVSWYQQVLGQGPQFIFQYYEKEERGRGNFPDRFSARQFPNYSSELNVNALLLGDSALYLCASSLEGTGADTQYFGPGTRLTVL.

The V gene is TRBV7-9, the J gene TRBJ1-2; 7 nucleotides line up with TRBD1. The length of the CDR3 is 13 residues. CDR1 SEHNR and CDR2 FQNEAQ come from the germline V gene (reference sequence). V shed 4 bases, J shed 8 bases, and the junction held 7 bases outside the gene matches. In nucleotides, the CDR3 is TGTGCCAGCAGCTCACAGGGGAGTGGAGGCTACACCTTC. Protein sequence: CASSSQGSGGYTF.

This clonotype was counted at least ten times. The chain employs TRBV7-8 and TRBJ1-5; D gene ambiguous. CDR3 size: 14 residues. Germline V gene data show CDR1 as SGHVS and CDR2 as FQNEAQ. Trimming stripped 1 base from V and 7 bases from J, with 11 bases between. DNA for the CDR3: TGTGCCAGCAGCTTAGGAGTCAGTGGGCAGCCCCAGCATTTT. Translating it yields CASSLGVSGQPQHF. Full variable domain (remainder filled in from reference TRBV7-8 and TRBJ1-5): GAGVSQSPRYKVAKRGQDVALRCDPISGHVSLFWYQQALGQGPEFLTYFQNEAQLDKSGLPSDRFFAERPEGSVSTLKIQRTQQEDSAVYLCASSLGVSGQPQHFGDGTRLSIL.

The table lists this clonotype with many counts. The rearrangement links TRBV5-1 to TRBJ2-2; the match to TRBD1 covers 9 bases. CDR3 length equals 16 residues. Germline V gene data show CDR1 as SGHRS and CDR2 as YFSETQ. V trimming: 0 bases; J trimming: 3 bases; junction bases outside the gene matches: 3. DNA for the CDR3: TGCGCCAGCAGCTTGGAGGGACAGGGCGACACCGGGGAGCTGTTTTTT. It is translated as CASSLEGQGDTGELFF.

This clonotype was counted between two and nine times. The rearrangement links TRBV21-1 to TRBJ2-4; the D call in the table, TRBD1, was not verified against the DNA. TRBV21-1 is flagged as a pseudogene. The CDR3 totals 14 residues. CDR3 region: CASSKALGRDIQYF. The DNA of the CDR3 is TGTGCCAGCAGCAAAGCCTTGGGGCGAGACATTCAGTACTTC.

V usage is TRBV5-8 and J usage is TRBJ2-7; D might be TRBD1 or TRBD2, each matching 5 bases. V lost 2 bases and J 1 base, leaving 13 bases between the germline ends. This CDR3 contains 15 residues. Germline lookup yields CDR1 SGHTS and CDR2 YDEGEE. The CDR3 loop is CASSFGTPGSYEQYF. The DNA of the CDR3 is TGTGCCAGCAGCTTCGGGACCCCCGGTTCCTACGAGCAGTACTTC.

This clonotype was picked up many times. CDR3 protein: CASSPGPGGGGYTF. The CDR3 coding sequence is TGTGCCAGCAGCCCGGGACCGGGTGGAGGTGGCTACACCTTC. This chain uses TRBV3-1 with TRBJ1-2; D might be TRBD1 (5 bases). Germline CDR1 LGHDT, CDR2 YNNKEL (reference sequence). Trimming removed 4 bases from V and 7 bases from J, with 16 bases in between. The CDR3 extends over 14 amino acids.